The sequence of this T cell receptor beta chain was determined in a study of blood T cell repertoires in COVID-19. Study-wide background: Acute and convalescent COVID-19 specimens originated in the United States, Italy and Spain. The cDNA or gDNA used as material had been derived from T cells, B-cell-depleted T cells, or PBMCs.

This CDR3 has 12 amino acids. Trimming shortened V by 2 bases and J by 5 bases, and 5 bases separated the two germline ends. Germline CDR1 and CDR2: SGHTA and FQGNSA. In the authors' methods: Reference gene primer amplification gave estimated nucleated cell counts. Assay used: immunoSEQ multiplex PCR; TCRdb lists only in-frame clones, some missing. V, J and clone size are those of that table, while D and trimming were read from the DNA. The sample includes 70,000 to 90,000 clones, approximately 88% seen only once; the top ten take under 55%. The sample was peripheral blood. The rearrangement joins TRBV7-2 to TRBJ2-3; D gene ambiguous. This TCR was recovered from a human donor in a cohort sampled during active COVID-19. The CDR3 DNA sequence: TGTGCCAGCAGCTTAAATAGAGATACGCAGTATTTT. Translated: CASSLNRDTQYF.